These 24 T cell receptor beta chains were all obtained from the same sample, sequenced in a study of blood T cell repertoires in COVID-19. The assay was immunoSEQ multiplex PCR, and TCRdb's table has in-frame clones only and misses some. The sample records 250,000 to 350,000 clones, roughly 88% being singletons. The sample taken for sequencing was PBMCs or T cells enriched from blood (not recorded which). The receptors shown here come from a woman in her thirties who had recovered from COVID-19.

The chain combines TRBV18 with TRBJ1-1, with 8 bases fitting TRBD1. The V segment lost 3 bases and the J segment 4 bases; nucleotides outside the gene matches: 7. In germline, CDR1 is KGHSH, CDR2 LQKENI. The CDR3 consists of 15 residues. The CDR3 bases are TGTGCCAGCTCACCGGACCTACAGGGGGGCACTGAAGCTTTCTTT. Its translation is CASSPDLQGGTEAFF.

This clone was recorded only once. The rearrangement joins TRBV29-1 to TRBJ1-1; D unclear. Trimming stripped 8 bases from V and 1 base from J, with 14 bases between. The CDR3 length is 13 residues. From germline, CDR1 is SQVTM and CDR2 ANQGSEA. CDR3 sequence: CSTARVTNTEAFF. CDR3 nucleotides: TGCAGCACCGCGCGGGTGACGAACACTGAAGCTTTCTTT.

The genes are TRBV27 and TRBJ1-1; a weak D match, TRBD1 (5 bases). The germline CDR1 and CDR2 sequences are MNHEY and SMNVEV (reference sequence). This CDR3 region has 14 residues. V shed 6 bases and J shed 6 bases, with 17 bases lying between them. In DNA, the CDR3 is TGTGCCAGCAGCTCCCTCAGGGAAGTACCTGAAGCTTTCTTT. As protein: CASSSLREVPEAFF.

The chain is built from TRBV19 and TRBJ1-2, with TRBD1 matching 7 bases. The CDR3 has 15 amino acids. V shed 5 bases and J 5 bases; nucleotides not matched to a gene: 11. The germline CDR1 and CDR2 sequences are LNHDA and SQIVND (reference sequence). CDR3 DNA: TGTGCCAGTAGTCCCCGTGGACCCAGGGGGTATGGCTACACCTTC. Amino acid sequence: CASSPRGPRGYGYTF.

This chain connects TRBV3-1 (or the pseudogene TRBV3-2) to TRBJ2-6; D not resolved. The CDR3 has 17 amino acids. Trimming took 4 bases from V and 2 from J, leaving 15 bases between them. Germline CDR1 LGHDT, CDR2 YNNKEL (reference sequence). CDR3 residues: CASSPLGKETGANVLTF. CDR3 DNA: TGTGCCAGCAGCCCCTTAGGAAAGGAGACTGGGGCCAACGTCCTGACTTTC.

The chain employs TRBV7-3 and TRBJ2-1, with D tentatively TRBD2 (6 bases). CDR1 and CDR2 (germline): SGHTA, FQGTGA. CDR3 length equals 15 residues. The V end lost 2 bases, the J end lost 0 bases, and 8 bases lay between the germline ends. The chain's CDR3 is CASSLGGTSYNEQFF. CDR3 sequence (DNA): TGTGCCAGCAGCTTAGGCGGGACCTCCTACAATGAGCAGTTCTTC.

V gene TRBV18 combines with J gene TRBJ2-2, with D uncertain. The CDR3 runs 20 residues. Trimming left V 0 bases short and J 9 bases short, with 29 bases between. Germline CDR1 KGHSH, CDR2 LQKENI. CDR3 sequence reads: CASSPPFWMVEAGVVRELFF. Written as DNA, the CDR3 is TGTGCCAGCTCACCACCTTTTTGGATGGTAGAGGCCGGAGTCGTCCGGGAGCTGTTTTTT.

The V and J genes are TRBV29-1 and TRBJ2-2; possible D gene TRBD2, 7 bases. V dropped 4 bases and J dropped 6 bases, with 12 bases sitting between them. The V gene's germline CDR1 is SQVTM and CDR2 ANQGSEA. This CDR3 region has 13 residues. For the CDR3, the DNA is TGCAGCGTTGGACTAGGGGGGGCCGGGGAGCTGTTTTTT. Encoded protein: CSVGLGGAGELFF.

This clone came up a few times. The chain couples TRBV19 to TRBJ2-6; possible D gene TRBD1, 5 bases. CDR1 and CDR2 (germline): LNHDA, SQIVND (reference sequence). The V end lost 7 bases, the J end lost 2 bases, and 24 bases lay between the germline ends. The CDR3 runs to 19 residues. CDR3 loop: CASTPTWAGKIAGANVLTF. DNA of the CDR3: TGTGCCAGTACCCCGACTTGGGCAGGGAAGATCGCTGGGGCCAACGTCCTGACTTTC.

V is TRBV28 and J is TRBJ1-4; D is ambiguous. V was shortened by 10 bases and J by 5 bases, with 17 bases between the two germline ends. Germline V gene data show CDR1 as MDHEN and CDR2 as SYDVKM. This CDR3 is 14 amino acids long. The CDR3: CATYSISPNEKLFF. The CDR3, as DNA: TGTGCCACCTATTCGATAAGTCCGAATGAAAAACTGTTTTTT.

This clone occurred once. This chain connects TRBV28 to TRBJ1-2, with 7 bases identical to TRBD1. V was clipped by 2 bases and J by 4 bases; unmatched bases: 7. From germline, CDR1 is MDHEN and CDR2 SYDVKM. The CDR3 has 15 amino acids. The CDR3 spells CASSLGGQGGYGYTF. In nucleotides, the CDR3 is TGTGCCAGCAGTTTAGGAGGGCAGGGGGGCTATGGCTACACCTTC.

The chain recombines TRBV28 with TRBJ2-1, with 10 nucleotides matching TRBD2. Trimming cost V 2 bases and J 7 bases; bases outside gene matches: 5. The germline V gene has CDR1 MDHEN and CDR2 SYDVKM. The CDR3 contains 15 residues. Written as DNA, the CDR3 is TGTGCCAGCAGTTTAAACCTAGCGGGAGTGAATGAGCAGTTCTTC. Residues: CASSLNLAGVNEQFF.

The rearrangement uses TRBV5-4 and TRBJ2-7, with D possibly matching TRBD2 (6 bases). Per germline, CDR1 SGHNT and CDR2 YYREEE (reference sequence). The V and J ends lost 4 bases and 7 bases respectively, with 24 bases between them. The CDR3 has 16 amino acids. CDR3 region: CASSPPQGGMSGEQYF. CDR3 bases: TGTGCCAGCAGCCCGCCCCAGGGCGGGATGTCTGGAGAGCAGTACTTC. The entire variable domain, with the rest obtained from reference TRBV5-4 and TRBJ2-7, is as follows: ETGVTQSPTHLIKTRGQQVTLRCSSQSGHNTVSWYQQALGQGPQFIFQYYREEENGRGNFPPRFSGLQFPNYSSELNVNALELDDSALYLCASSPPQGGMSGEQYFGPGTRLTVT.

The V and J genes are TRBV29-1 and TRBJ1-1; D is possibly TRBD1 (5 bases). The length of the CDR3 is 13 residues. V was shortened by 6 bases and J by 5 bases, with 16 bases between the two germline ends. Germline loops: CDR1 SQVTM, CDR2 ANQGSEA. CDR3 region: CSVPTGTVTEAFF. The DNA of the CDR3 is TGCAGCGTCCCGACTGGGACTGTGACTGAAGCTTTCTTT.

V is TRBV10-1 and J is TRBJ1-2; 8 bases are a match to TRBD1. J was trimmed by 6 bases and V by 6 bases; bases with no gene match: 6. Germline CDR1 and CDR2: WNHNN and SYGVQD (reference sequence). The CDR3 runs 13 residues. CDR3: CASSPDRVHGYTF. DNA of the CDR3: TGCGCCAGCAGCCCGGACAGGGTCCATGGCTACACCTTC.

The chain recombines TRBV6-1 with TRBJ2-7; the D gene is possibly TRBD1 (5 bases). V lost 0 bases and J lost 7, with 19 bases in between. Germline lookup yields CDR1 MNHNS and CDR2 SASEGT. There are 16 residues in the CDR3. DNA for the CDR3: TGTGCCAGCAGTGAAGCTTCCAGGGTCGTGGGGAATGAGCAGTACTTC. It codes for CASSEASRVVGNEQYF.

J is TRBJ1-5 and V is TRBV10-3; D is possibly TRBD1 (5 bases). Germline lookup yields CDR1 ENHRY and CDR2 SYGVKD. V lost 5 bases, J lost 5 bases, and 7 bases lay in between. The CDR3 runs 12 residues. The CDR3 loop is CAISQGDQPQHF. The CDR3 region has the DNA TGTGCCATCAGTCAAGGGGATCAGCCCCAGCATTTT.

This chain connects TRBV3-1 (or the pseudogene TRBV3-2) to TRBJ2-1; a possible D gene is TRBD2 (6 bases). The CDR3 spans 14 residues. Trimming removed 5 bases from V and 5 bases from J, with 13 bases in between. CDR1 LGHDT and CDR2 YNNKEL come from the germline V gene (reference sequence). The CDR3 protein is CASSFLAENNEQFF. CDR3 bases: TGTGCCAGCAGCTTTTTAGCGGAAAACAATGAGCAGTTCTTC.

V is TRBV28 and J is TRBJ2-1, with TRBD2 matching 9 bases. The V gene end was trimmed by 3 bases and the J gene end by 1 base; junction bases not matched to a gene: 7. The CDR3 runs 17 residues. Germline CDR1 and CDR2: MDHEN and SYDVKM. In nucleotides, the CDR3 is TGTGCCAGCAGTTTTTTAGCGGGGGAAGTTTCCTACAATGAGCAGTTCTTC. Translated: CASSFLAGEVSYNEQFF.

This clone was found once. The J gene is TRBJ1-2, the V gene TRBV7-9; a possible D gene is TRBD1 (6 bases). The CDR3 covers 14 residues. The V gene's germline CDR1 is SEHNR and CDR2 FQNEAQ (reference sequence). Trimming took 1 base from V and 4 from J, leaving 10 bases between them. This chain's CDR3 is CASSLGRGSYGYTF. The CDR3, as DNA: TGTGCCAGCAGCTTAGGCAGGGGCAGCTATGGCTACACCTTC.

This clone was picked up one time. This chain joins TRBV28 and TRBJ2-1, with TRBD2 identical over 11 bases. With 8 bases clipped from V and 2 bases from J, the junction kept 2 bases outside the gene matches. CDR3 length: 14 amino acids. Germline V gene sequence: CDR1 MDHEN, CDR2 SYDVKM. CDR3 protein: CASLGLAAYNEQFF. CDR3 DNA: TGTGCCAGCTTGGGACTAGCGGCCTACAATGAGCAGTTCTTC.

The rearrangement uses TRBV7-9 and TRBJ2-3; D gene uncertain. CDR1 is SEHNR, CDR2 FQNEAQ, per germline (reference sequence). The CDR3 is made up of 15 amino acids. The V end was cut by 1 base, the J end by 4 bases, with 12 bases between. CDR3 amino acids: CASSLGVASSDTQYF. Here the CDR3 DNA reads TGTGCCAGCAGCTTAGGGGTGGCTAGTTCAGATACGCAGTATTTT. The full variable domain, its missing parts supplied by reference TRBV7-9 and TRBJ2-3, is DTGVSQNPRHKITKRGQNVTFRCDPISEHNRLYWYRQTLGQGPEFLTYFQNEAQLEKSRLLSDRFSAERPKGSFSTLEIQRTEQGDSAMYLCASSLGVASSDTQYFGPGTRLTVL.

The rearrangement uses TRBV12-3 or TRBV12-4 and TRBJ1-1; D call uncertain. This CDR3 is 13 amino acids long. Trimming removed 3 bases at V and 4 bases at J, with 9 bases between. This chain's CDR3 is CASSFSQPTEAFF. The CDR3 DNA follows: TGTGCCAGCAGTTTTAGTCAACCCACTGAAGCTTTCTTT.

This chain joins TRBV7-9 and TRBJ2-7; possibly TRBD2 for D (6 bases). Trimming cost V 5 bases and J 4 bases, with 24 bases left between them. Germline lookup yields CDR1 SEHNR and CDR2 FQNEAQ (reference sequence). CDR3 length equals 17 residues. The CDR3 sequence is CASSPGSLISGEYEQYF. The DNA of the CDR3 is TGTGCCAGCAGCCCGGGGTCTCTCATTTCGGGGGAGTACGAGCAGTACTTC.